This TCR beta chain was sequenced during a study of T cells in Graves' hyperthyroidism and ophthalmopathy. Germline CDR1 is DFQATT and CDR2 is SNEGSKA (reference sequence). The ends lost 5 bases at V and 9 bases at J; junction bases unmatched: 9. The CDR3 is 14 residues long. Note on this clonotype: The antigen is unknown. This may be a read error: a much more frequent sequence differs by one nucleotide.

RNA transcripts served as the template for amplifying TCR beta CDR3 regions. HTBI primers were the set used in a first-round RT-PCR of the TCR CDR3. TCRdb called the multiplex PCR reads again in MiXCR, with one record for every CDR3 protein. The table lists a few hundred thousand distinct CDR3 sequences, less than 20% of them singletons. Study outcomes and limitations: Researchers found most expanded thyroid clonotypes above 0.001 in blood as well. Ophthalmopathy stood apart from stable hyperthyroidism in a 13 V-J model.

Diagnosis rested on symptoms, serum thyroxine and TRAb, thyroid ultrasound, and orbital computed tomography. The study collected blood at first hyperthyroidism diagnosis, before any ophthalmopathy symptoms arose. The TCR originated in a young woman with Graves' hyperthyroidism that later progressed to Graves' ophthalmopathy. Material: blood. The chain couples TRBV20-1 to TRBJ2-2; 10 bases fit TRBD2. CDR3 nucleotides: TGCAGTGCTCGTCCTAGCGGGAGTGCCCGGGAGCTGTTTTTT. It encodes CSARPSGSARELFF.